Presented here are 29 T cell receptor beta chains from one specimen sequenced in a study of radiotherapy plus CTLA-4 blockade in lung cancer (dated by TCRdb to 2017 to 2018). The library was produced with the immunoSEQ multiplex PCR assay. This immuneACCESS table, as held by TCRdb, lists in-frame sequences with V and J called but not all clones. Of the missing ones, under half trace to an unresolved V gene in checked studies; the others have no known cause. This sample holds 35,000 to 40,000 clones; over 60% were observed only once. The biggest ten clones account for 11% of the sample. This specimen was peripheral blood, taken from a patient treated with radiotherapy plus ipilimumab. Source of these receptors: a human donor with non-small cell lung cancer who had stable disease on radiotherapy plus ipilimumab.

The genes are TRBV10-3 and TRBJ1-2; the match to TRBD1 covers 9 bases. CDR1 and CDR2 (germline): ENHRY, SYGVKD. Germline trimming cut 6 bases from V and 3 bases from J; bases unmatched to any gene: 5. This CDR3 has 14 amino acids. The CDR3 nucleotides are TGTGCCATCAGGGGACAGGGAACGGACTATGGCTACACCTTC. Residues: CAIRGQGTDYGYTF.

This clone was seen a few times. The chain is built from TRBV19 and TRBJ1-2, with D hard to call. CDR3 length: 14 amino acids. V was shortened by 1 base and J by 2 bases, with 8 bases between the two germline ends. The germline V gene encodes CDR1 LNHDA and CDR2 SQIVND (reference sequence). This CDR3 is CASSIVSGNYGYTF. CDR3 nucleotides: TGTGCCAGTAGTATAGTTTCAGGAAACTATGGCTACACCTTC.

The chain joins TRBV11-3 to TRBJ2-7, with D perhaps TRBD2 (6 bases). The CDR3 runs to 15 residues. Germline CDR1 reads SGHNT; CDR2 reads YENEEA. Deletions cut 1 base from V and 3 bases from J, with 13 bases between. The chain's CDR3 is CASSLGAGLGYEQYF. For the CDR3, the DNA is TGTGCCAGCAGCTTAGGCGCGGGGTTAGGCTACGAGCAGTACTTC.

The rearrangement joins TRBV5-4 to TRBJ2-7; possible D gene TRBD2, 5 bases. Germline V CDR1 and CDR2: SGHNT, YYREEE (reference sequence). The CDR3 spans 14 residues. Deletions cut 3 bases from V and 7 bases from J, with 17 bases between. The CDR3 loop reads CASSSGNPTGEQYF. CDR3 sequence (DNA): TGTGCCAGCAGCTCCGGGAACCCCACGGGGGAGCAGTACTTC.

The chain joins TRBV5-6 to TRBJ2-1; D not resolved. V dropped 4 bases and J dropped 7 bases, with 9 bases sitting between them. Germline CDR1 SGHDT, CDR2 YYEEEE. The CDR3 sequence is 12 residues long. The CDR3 reads CASSPRRNEQFF. The CDR3 DNA is TGTGCCAGCAGCCCCCGGCGGAATGAGCAGTTCTTC. The variable domain in full, completed from reference TRBV5-6 and TRBJ2-1, reads DAGVTQSPTHLIKTRGQQVTLRCSPKSGHDTVSWYQQALGQGPQFIFQYYEEEERQRGNFPDRFSGHQFPNYSSELNVNALLLGDSALYLCASSPRRNEQFFGPGTRLTVL.

The CDR3 sequence is CASSAGYEQYF. The CDR3 bases are TGTGCCAGTAGCGCAGGCTACGAGCAGTACTTC. This chain joins TRBV19 and TRBJ2-7; D unclear. Germline CDR1 and CDR2: LNHDA and SQIVND (reference sequence). The CDR3 is 11 amino acids. Trimming removed 6 bases from V and 3 bases from J, with 6 bases in between.

CDR3 nucleotide sequence: TGTGCCAGTCAAGACAAAAGGAGCAATCAGCCCCAGCATTTT. Translation: CASQDKRSNQPQHF. This chain joins TRBV2 and TRBJ1-5, with D unresolved. Looked up from germline, CDR1 is SNHLY and CDR2 is FYNNEI. V was trimmed by 9 bases and J by 1 base, leaving 13 bases between them. This CDR3 has 14 amino acids.

This chain uses TRBV4-1 with TRBJ2-1; 12 nucleotides match TRBD1. The CDR3 has 14 amino acids. The V and J ends lost 4 bases and 6 bases, in that order; junction bases with no gene match: 1. CDR1 and CDR2 from the germline V gene are MGHRA and YSYEKL. Here the CDR3 DNA reads TGCGCCAGCAGCCGGGACAGGGGGCTCAATGAGCAGTTCTTC. This translates into CASSRDRGLNEQFF.

This sequence joins TRBV6-6 and TRBJ1-5, with D perhaps matching TRBD1 (6 bases). Deletions cut 6 bases from V and 1 base from J, with 13 bases between. The CDR3 extends over 15 amino acids. In germline, CDR1 is MNHNY, CDR2 SVGAGI (reference sequence). CDR3 amino acids: CASRTGRASNQPQHF. In DNA, the CDR3 is TGTGCCAGCAGGACAGGCAGGGCCAGCAATCAGCCCCAGCATTTT.

The CDR3 region has the DNA TGTGCCAGCAGCCTCCTAAGGGGATCGGAGCAGTTCTTC. It yields the protein CASSLLRGSEQFF. The chain uses TRBV2 and TRBJ2-1, with D possibly TRBD1 on 5 matching bases. V lost 6 bases, J lost 10 bases, and 16 bases lay in between. Germline V lookup: CDR1 SNHLY, CDR2 FYNNEI. CDR3 length equals 13 residues.

The chain has TRBV4-3 and TRBJ2-2; D might be TRBD2 (5 bases). V lost 4 bases and J lost 1, with 13 bases in between. From germline, CDR1 is LGHNA and CDR2 YSLEER. The CDR3 is made up of 16 amino acids. The CDR3 bases are TGCGCCAGCAGCCGAAGCGGTAACTTGAACACCGGGGAGCTGTTTTTT. Protein sequence: CASSRSGNLNTGELFF.

J is TRBJ1-2 and V is TRBV7-2; 8 nucleotides align to TRBD1. Germline V gives CDR1 SGHTA, CDR2 FQGNSA. V was clipped by 5 bases and J by 6 bases; unmatched bases: 11. CDR3 length: 15 residues. The CDR3, as DNA: TGTGCCAGCAGCCCTACAGGGGGATCGGTCCATGGCTACACCTTC. Translated: CASSPTGGSVHGYTF. Using reference TRBV7-2 and TRBJ1-2 for the parts outside the CDR3, the full variable domain is GAGVSQSPSNKVTEKGKDVELRCDPISGHTALYWYRQSLGQGLEFLIYFQGNSAPDKSGLPSDRFSAERTGGSVSTLTIQRTQQEDSAVYLCASSPTGGSVHGYTFGSGTRLTVV.

The V gene is TRBV9, the J gene TRBJ2-7, with 9 positions matching TRBD1. Trimming at V came to 0 bases and at J to 5 bases, leaving 3 bases not matched to a gene. CDR3 size: 14 residues. The germline V gene has CDR1 SGDLS and CDR2 YYNGEE. CDR3 loop: CASSVAQGAHEQYF. In DNA form, the CDR3 reads TGTGCCAGCAGCGTAGCACAGGGGGCCCACGAGCAGTACTTC.

This clone was counted a single time. This sequence joins TRBV5-4 and TRBJ1-2, with D perhaps TRBD1 (6 bases). This CDR3 spans 11 amino acids. The V end was cut by 1 base, the J end by 9 bases, with 7 bases between. Germline values: CDR1 SGHNT, CDR2 YYREEE (reference sequence). The CDR3, as DNA: TGTGCCAGCAGCTTGTGGGACAGCTACACCTTC. It specifies CASSLWDSYTF.

This chain uses TRBV9 with TRBJ1-6, with TRBD1 identical over 8 bases. Germline V gives CDR1 SGDLS, CDR2 YYNGEE. This CDR3 is built from 15 residues. V was pared by 3 bases and J by 8 bases, with 7 bases of the junction left unmatched. The DNA for the CDR3 is TGTGCCAGCAGCGCGGAAACAGGGGGTTATTCACCCCTCCACTTT. This sequence encodes CASSAETGGYSPLHF.

The chain is built from TRBV29-1 and TRBJ2-5; the match to TRBD1 covers 9 bases. This CDR3 has 14 residues. CDR1 is SQVTM and CDR2 is ANQGSEA in the germline V gene. V dropped 3 bases and J dropped 4; count of bases not matched to a gene: 6. CDR3 region: CSVEGQGLGETQYF. In DNA form, the CDR3 reads TGCAGCGTTGAGGGACAGGGCCTCGGAGAGACCCAGTACTTC.

The chain couples TRBV11-2 to TRBJ2-3; D is undetermined. The germline gives CDR1 SGHAT, CDR2 FQNNGV. The CDR3 length is 15 residues. The V and J ends lost 3 bases and 1 base respectively, with 11 bases between them. As DNA, the CDR3 is TGTGCCAGCAGCTTGTTGGTTAGTCGCACAGATACGCAGTATTTT. This encodes CASSLLVSRTDTQYF.

The V call is TRBV11-2, the J call TRBJ2-2, with a tentative D call TRBD1 (6 bases). Germline CDR1 reads SGHAT; CDR2 reads FQNNGV. The V end lost 6 bases, the J end lost 1 base, and 15 bases lay between the germline ends. The CDR3 is made up of 16 amino acids. As DNA, the CDR3 is TGTGCCAGCAGAATGATCAGGGGCCTGAACACCGGGGAGCTGTTTTTT. Its protein is CASRMIRGLNTGELFF.

The rearrangement links TRBV7-2 to TRBJ2-3, with TRBD2 matching over 8 bases. Trimming took 5 bases from V and 4 from J; bases not matched to a gene: 8. The CDR3 extends over 15 amino acids. CDR1 and CDR2 from the germline V gene are SGHTA and FQGNSA. CDR3 bases: TGTGCCAGCAGCCGCGGGGGGCCGGGCCCAGATACGCAGTATTTT. This translates into CASSRGGPGPDTQYF.

This clone was detected once. This rearrangement joins TRBV27 to TRBJ2-7; TRBD1 might be the D (5 bases). This CDR3 is 15 amino acids long. The V and J ends lost 2 bases and 2 bases respectively, with 13 bases between them. Germline V lookup: CDR1 MNHEY, CDR2 SMNVEV (reference sequence). The CDR3 coding sequence is TGTGCCAGCAGTTTAGAGGCCTTGGGGCCCTACGAGCAGTACTTC. Its translation is CASSLEALGPYEQYF.

The chain links TRBV7-9 to TRBJ1-1, with TRBD1 identical over 8 bases. Germline V lookup: CDR1 SEHNR, CDR2 FQNEAQ (reference sequence). The length of the CDR3 is 16 residues. V dropped 3 bases and J dropped 4; count of bases not matched to a gene: 10. The CDR3 loop reads CASSFKFGQGGTEAFF. Written as DNA, the CDR3 is TGTGCCAGCAGCTTCAAATTCGGACAGGGAGGCACTGAAGCTTTCTTT. The whole variable domain, filled in from reference TRBV7-9 and TRBJ1-1, reads DTGVSQNPRHKITKRGQNVTFRCDPISEHNRLYWYRQTLGQGPEFLTYFQNEAQLEKSRLLSDRFSAERPKGSFSTLEIQRTEQGDSAMYLCASSFKFGQGGTEAFFGQGTRLTVV.

This clone appeared a single time. The V call is TRBV5-1, the J call TRBJ1-2; unclear D gene. V lost 5 bases and J lost 0, with 8 bases in between. Germline CDR1 reads SGHRS; CDR2 reads YFSETQ. The CDR3 length is 13 residues. The CDR3 loop reads CASREGTNYGYTF. The CDR3 bases are TGCGCCAGCAGGGAGGGAACTAACTATGGCTACACCTTC.

The chain has TRBV7-9 and TRBJ2-3; D unclear. The V end was cut by 5 bases, the J end by 3 bases, with 3 bases between. This CDR3 contains 11 residues. CDR1 and CDR2 (germline): SEHNR, FQNEAQ (reference sequence). CDR3 sequence reads: CASSATDTQYF. The CDR3 region has the DNA TGTGCCAGCAGCGCGACAGATACGCAGTATTTT.

The V and J genes are TRBV5-1 and TRBJ1-5, with 7 bases fitting TRBD1. There are 14 residues in the CDR3. With 4 bases clipped from V and 5 bases from J, the junction kept 6 bases outside the gene matches. Germline lookup yields CDR1 SGHRS and CDR2 YFSETQ. The CDR3 protein is CASSLRQGDQPQHF. DNA of the CDR3: TGCGCCAGCAGCCTGCGACAGGGAGATCAGCCCCAGCATTTT.

By proportion, this clone is medium-sized (0.01 to 0.1%). The rearrangement links TRBV9 to TRBJ1-1; D is unclear. The CDR3 loop spans 13 amino acids. From germline, CDR1 is SGDLS and CDR2 YYNGEE. V shed 0 bases and J shed 2 bases, with 5 bases lying between them. DNA for the CDR3: TGTGCCAGCAGCGTAGTTCGTAACACTGAAGCTTTCTTT. This gives the protein CASSVVRNTEAFF.

V is TRBV18 and J is TRBJ2-1; 10 bases agree with TRBD1. Per the germline V gene, CDR1 is KGHSH and CDR2 is LQKENI. There are 14 residues in the CDR3. V trimming: 4 bases; J trimming: 5 bases; junction bases outside the gene matches: 2. CDR3 nucleotides: TGTGCCAGCTCACTCGGGACAGGGGACAATGAGCAGTTCTTC. Residues: CASSLGTGDNEQFF.

The chain has TRBV12-5 and TRBJ1-1; D not certain. V was clipped by 5 bases and J by 1 base, with 17 bases between them. Looked up from germline, CDR1 is LGHNT and CDR2 is FRNRAP. This CDR3 has 16 residues. DNA for the CDR3: TGTGCTAGTGGTCCCGGACTAGGGCAAGCGAACACTGAAGCTTTCTTT. It encodes CASGPGLGQANTEAFF.

V and J are TRBV18 and TRBJ1-1, with 9 bases aligning to TRBD1. This CDR3 comprises 15 residues. Germline lookup yields CDR1 KGHSH and CDR2 LQKENI. The ends lost 3 bases at V and 1 base at J; junction bases unmatched: 3. CDR3 sequence reads: CASSPTTGGNTEAFF. Written as DNA, the CDR3 is TGTGCCAGCTCACCGACGACAGGGGGGAACACTGAAGCTTTCTTT.

The chain couples TRBV7-9 to TRBJ2-6; the D gene is possibly TRBD1 (6 bases). The V and J ends lost 0 bases and 2 bases respectively, with 11 bases between them. The germline gives CDR1 SEHNR, CDR2 FQNEAQ (reference sequence). The CDR3 extends over 17 amino acids. The CDR3: CASSLAGAGAGANVLTF. CDR3 nucleotides: TGTGCCAGCAGCTTAGCCGGGGCAGGGGCTGGGGCCAACGTCCTGACTTTC.